The rows below give T cell receptor beta chains drawn from one sample of a study of T cell responses to AZD1222 COVID-19 vaccine. Profiled with immunoSEQ multiplex PCR; TCRdb holds only in-frame clones, not every one. The sample lists 150,000 or so clones; around 93% were seen once. The sequencing here drew on peripheral blood, taken 28 days after the second AZD1222 dose. These receptors all come from an adult who received the AZD1222 COVID-19 vaccine. CDR3s include the opening cysteine and the closing phenylalanine or tryptophan. D genes are given only for firm matches. Size values are once, few and many counts, or a class for expanded clones, and some rows have none.

j_call | clone_size | d_call | v_call | cdr3_nt | cdr3_aa
TRBJ1-2 | NA | TRBD1 | TRBV5-4 | TGTGCCAGCCGGGGAGGGGGCTCCCCTAACTATGGCTACACCTTC | CASRGGGSPNYGYTF
TRBJ1-4 | NA | NA | TRBV7-2 | TGTGCCAGCAGCTTAGTATCAATTGTCGATGAAAAACTGTTTTTT | CASSLVSIVDEKLFF
TRBJ1-2 | NA | TRBD1 | TRBV13 | TGTGCCAGCAGCTTCTACAGGGGAGGTGTGGAAAACTATGGCTACACCTTC | CASSFYRGGVENYGYTF
TRBJ2-5 | NA | NA | TRBV7-9 | TGTGCCAGCAGCCTCAATGGAGGGTTCGAGACCCAGTACTTC | CASSLNGGFETQYF
TRBJ1-6 | few | NA | TRBV7-2 | TGTGCCAGCAGCTTAGGAACAGGGAACAATTCACCCCTCCACTTT | CASSLGTGNNSPLHF
TRBJ1-1 | NA | NA | TRBV11-2 | TGTGCCAGCAGCTTACGCGGGGGGGCTGAAGCTTTCTTT | CASSLRGGAEAFF
TRBJ1-3 | once | NA | TRBV7-9 | TGTGCCAGCAGCTTTCTACAGGGATTCTCTGGAAACACCATATATTTT | CASSFLQGFSGNTIYF
TRBJ2-7 | NA | NA | TRBV30 | TGTGCCTGGACTGAAGCGGGCGTCTCCTACGAGCAGTACTTC | CAWTEAGVSYEQYF
TRBJ2-7 | NA | TRBD1 | TRBV12-5 | TGTGCTAGTGGTGTGGGACAGGGCTACGAGCAGTACTTC | CASGVGQGYEQYF
TRBJ2-1 | NA | TRBD2 | TRBV6-2/TRBV6-3 | TGTGCCAGCAGTGCGACTAGCAACAATGAGCAGTTCTTC | CASSATSNNEQFF
TRBJ2-3 | NA | NA | TRBV12-5 | TGTGCTAGTGGTTTAGGCATACTTAGCACAGATACGCAGTATTTT | CASGLGILSTDTQYF
TRBJ2-7 | NA | NA | TRBV12-3/TRBV12-4 | TGTGCCAGCAGTTGGGGGCACTCCTACGAGCAGTACTTC | CASSWGHSYEQYF
TRBJ1-6 | NA | TRBD1 | TRBV7-9 | TGTGCCAGCAGCCTACTCAGGACAGGTCTCATGGGATCACCCCTCCACTTT | CASSLLRTGLMGSPLHF
TRBJ1-2 | NA | NA | TRBV9 | TGTGCCAGCAGCCCCCGGGCGTTTAACTATGGCTACACCTTC | CASSPRAFNYGYTF
TRBJ2-3 | NA | NA | TRBV5-1 | TGCGCCAGCAGCCGCGGGACAGCCACAGATACGCAGTATTTT | CASSRGTATDTQYF
TRBJ2-7 | NA | NA | TRBV5-6 | TGTGCCAGCGGGGGGGCAGTAGCCTACGAGCAGTACTTC | CASGGAVAYEQYF
TRBJ1-5 | NA | NA | TRBV5-6 | TGTGCCAGCAGCCCTTCTCGGTCCCGGCTACTTAATCAGCCCCAGCATTTT | CASSPSRSRLLNQPQHF
TRBJ1-4 | NA | NA | TRBV6-1 | TGTGCCAGCAGTGATGGGGGTAATGCTAATGAAAAACTGTTTTTT | CASSDGGNANEKLFF
TRBJ1-2 | NA | NA | TRBV7-2 | TGTGCCAGCAGCTTAGTTGGGGAATACTATGGCTACACCTTC | CASSLVGEYYGYTF
TRBJ2-4 | few | TRBD1 | TRBV11-3 | TGTGCCAGCAGCTTCCGGACAGGGAACATTCAGTACTTC | CASSFRTGNIQYF
TRBJ1-2 | NA | NA | TRBV6-2/TRBV6-3 | TGTGCCAGCAGTTACAGAAGTCTGGGACGGACTCCTTATGGCTACACCTTC | CASSYRSLGRTPYGYTF
TRBJ2-7 | few | NA | TRBV30 | TGTGCCTCCCGCCGTCAAGGGCAATCCTACGAGCAGTACTTC | CASRRQGQSYEQYF
TRBJ1-2 | NA | NA | TRBV6-4 | TGTGCCAGCAGTGACTCGCCCAGCCTCTATGGCTACACCTTC | CASSDSPSLYGYTF
TRBJ2-7 | NA | TRBD2 | TRBV4-1 | TGCGCCAGCGGACTAGCGGGAGGCGGCGAGCAGTACTTC | CASGLAGGGEQYF
TRBJ1-4 | NA | NA | TRBV7-8 | TGTGCCAGCAGCTTAGCGAACCCGCGGAGAGCAACTAATGAAAAACTGTTTTTT | CASSLANPRRATNEKLFF
TRBJ2-2 | NA | NA | TRBV12-3/TRBV12-4 | TGTGCCAGCAGTTTGTCCGGGGAGCTGTTTTTT | CASSLSGELFF
TRBJ1-2 | NA | NA | TRBV2 | TGTGCCAGCAGTGAAGCGCTTAGAAGGGTTGGCTACACCTTC | CASSEALRRVGYTF
TRBJ1-2 | NA | NA | TRBV5-1 | TGCGCCAGCAGCTTGCAGGGATCCTATGGCTACACCTTC | CASSLQGSYGYTF
TRBJ1-2 | NA | NA | TRBV7-8 | TGTGCCAGCAGCTTAGAGGGCAGGGTAGAGGGCTACACCTTC | CASSLEGRVEGYTF
TRBJ1-1 | NA | NA | TRBV30 | TGTGCCTGTATGAAGGGAGATACTGAAGCTTTCTTT | CACMKGDTEAFF
TRBJ2-5 | NA | TRBD2 | TRBV29-1 | TGCAGCGTTCCGTGGACTAGCATGGAGACCCAGTACTTC | CSVPWTSMETQYF
TRBJ1-5 | NA | TRBD1 | TRBV19 | TGTGCCAGTAGTAATGTCAGGGGGCTTGGCAATCAGCCCCAGCATTTT | CASSNVRGLGNQPQHF
TRBJ2-7 | NA | TRBD2 | TRBV6-5 | TGTGCCACCAAGGGTAGCGGGGTGAGCTCCTACGAGCAGTACTTC | CATKGSGVSSYEQYF
TRBJ2-3 | NA | NA | TRBV11-2 | TGTGCCAGCAGCCCTTCACACCTCACTAGAGATACGCAGTATTTT | CASSPSHLTRDTQYF
TRBJ2-6 | NA | NA | TRBV6-5 | TGTGCCAGCAGCGACTCTGGGGCCAACGTCCTGACTTTC | CASSDSGANVLTF
TRBJ2-3 | once | NA | TRBV30 | TGTGCCTGGAGACCCCCGGTCACAGATACGCAGTATTTT | CAWRPPVTDTQYF
TRBJ2-3 | NA | TRBD1 | TRBV4-2 | TGTGCCAGCAGCCAAGAAGGGACAGGGGGCCGCACCAATACGCAGTATTTT | CASSQEGTGGRTNTQYF
TRBJ2-3 | NA | NA | TRBV27 | TGTGCCAGCAGTTCCTCCTGGCCGGATACGCAGTATTTT | CASSSSWPDTQYF
TRBJ1-2 | NA | TRBD1 | TRBV7-8 | TGTGCCAGCAGCCCCCGGGACAGGGGAGTCACCTATGGCTACACCTTC | CASSPRDRGVTYGYTF
TRBJ2-1 | NA | TRBD2 | TRBV5-1 | TGCGCCAGCAGCCTGGGACTAGCTCGGTCCTACAATGAGCAGTTCTTC | CASSLGLARSYNEQFF
TRBJ1-4 | NA | NA | TRBV3-1/TRBV3-2 | TGTGCCAGCAGCCAAGGTGGGACGACAACTAATGAAAAACTGTTTTTT | CASSQGGTTTNEKLFF
TRBJ1-2 | few | TRBD1 | TRBV19 | TGTGCCAGTAGTACCCGTGGACAGGGCGCCTACTATGGCTACACCTTC | CASSTRGQGAYYGYTF
TRBJ2-1 | NA | NA | TRBV9 | TGTGCCAGCAGCGTGGCCGGACAGCTCAATGAGCAGTTCTTC | CASSVAGQLNEQFF
TRBJ2-1 | NA | TRBD2 | TRBV5-5 | TGTGCCAGCAGCTACCGGACTAGCGGGGGCCTAAACTACAATGAGCAGTTCTTC | CASSYRTSGGLNYNEQFF
TRBJ2-5 | once | TRBD2 | TRBV11-3 | TGTGCCAGCAGCTTAGGTGCGGGAGGGCCGGAACAAGAGACCCAGTACTTC | CASSLGAGGPEQETQYF
TRBJ2-1 | NA | NA | TRBV9 | TGTGCCAGCAGCGTAGGGGGACAGGGGAAGCGGGAGGAGTTCTTC | CASSVGGQGKREEFF
TRBJ1-5 | NA | TRBD1 | TRBV2 | TGTGCCAGCAGTGGGACAGGGGGTGGGCAGCCCCAGCATTTT | CASSGTGGGQPQHF
TRBJ2-7 | NA | TRBD2 | TRBV5-6 | TGTGCCAGCAGCTTGGGACTAGCGGGAGGCTTCGAGCAGTACTTC | CASSLGLAGGFEQYF
TRBJ2-3 | NA | TRBD2 | TRBV29-1 | TGCAGCGTCCTTACTAGCGGCTCAGATACGCAGTATTTT | CSVLTSGSDTQYF
TRBJ2-6 | NA | NA | TRBV27 | TGTGCCAGCAGACTTAGGTTCTCTGGGGCCAACGTCCTGACTTTC | CASRLRFSGANVLTF
TRBJ1-2 | NA | NA | TRBV7-6 | TGTGCCAGCAGCCCGCCGGCAGGCTCCCCCGACTATGGCTACACCTTC | CASSPPAGSPDYGYTF
TRBJ2-2 | NA | NA | TRBV5-1 | TGCGCCAGCAGCTTGGCTCCCGATAAGAACACCGGGGAGCTGTTTTTT | CASSLAPDKNTGELFF
TRBJ2-1 | NA | NA | TRBV6-6 | TGTGCCAGCACCGACAGGAGCTCCTACAATGAGCAGTTCTTC | CASTDRSSYNEQFF
TRBJ2-5 | NA | NA | TRBV12-3/TRBV12-4 | TGTGCCAGCAGGGTCGGTGGGGGGGAGACCCAGTACTTC | CASRVGGGETQYF
TRBJ1-3 | NA | NA | TRBV5-1 | TGCGCCAGCAGCTCTGACAGTAGCTCTGGAAACACCATATATTTT | CASSSDSSSGNTIYF
TRBJ1-2 | once | NA | TRBV19 | TGTGCCAGTAGTATAGGTGCCGGGGACTATGGCTACACCTTC | CASSIGAGDYGYTF
TRBJ2-5 | once | NA | TRBV2 | TGTGCCAGCAGTGAAGGAATGATGGGAGTCTATTGGGAGACCCAGTACTTC | CASSEGMMGVYWETQYF
TRBJ2-2 | NA | NA | TRBV5-4 | TGTGCCAGCAGCCCCTCGGCTCTTACTCTAGCGTTCGGCACCGGGGAGCTGTTTTTT | CASSPSALTLAFGTGELFF
TRBJ2-1 | NA | TRBD2 | TRBV6-5 | TGTGCCAGCAGGATAACCGGGACTACCTACAATGAGCAGTTCTTC | CASRITGTTYNEQFF